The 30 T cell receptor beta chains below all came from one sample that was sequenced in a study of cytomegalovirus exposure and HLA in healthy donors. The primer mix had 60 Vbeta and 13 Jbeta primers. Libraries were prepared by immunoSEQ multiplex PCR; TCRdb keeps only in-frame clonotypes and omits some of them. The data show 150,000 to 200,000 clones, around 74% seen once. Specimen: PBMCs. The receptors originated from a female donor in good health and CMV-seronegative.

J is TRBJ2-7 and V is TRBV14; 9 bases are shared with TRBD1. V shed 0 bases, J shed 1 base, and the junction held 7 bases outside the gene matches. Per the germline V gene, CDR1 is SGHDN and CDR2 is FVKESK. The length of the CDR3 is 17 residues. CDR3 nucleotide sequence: TGTGCCAGCAGCCAAGATCGAAGGACAGGGGTTTCCTACGAGCAGTACTTC. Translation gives CASSQDRRTGVSYEQYF.

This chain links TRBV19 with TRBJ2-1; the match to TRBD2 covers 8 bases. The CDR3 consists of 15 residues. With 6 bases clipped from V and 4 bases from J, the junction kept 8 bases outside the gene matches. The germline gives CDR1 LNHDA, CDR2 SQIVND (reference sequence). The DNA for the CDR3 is TGTGCCAGTAGCTTTCGGCGGGAGGTTTACAATGAGCAGTTCTTC. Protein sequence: CASSFRREVYNEQFF.

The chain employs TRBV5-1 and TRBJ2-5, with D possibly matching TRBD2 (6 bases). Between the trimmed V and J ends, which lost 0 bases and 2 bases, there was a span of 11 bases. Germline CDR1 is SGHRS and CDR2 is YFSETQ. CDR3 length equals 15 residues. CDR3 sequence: CASSLDGTSQETQYF. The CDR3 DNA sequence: TGCGCCAGCAGCTTGGATGGGACTTCACAAGAGACCCAGTACTTC.

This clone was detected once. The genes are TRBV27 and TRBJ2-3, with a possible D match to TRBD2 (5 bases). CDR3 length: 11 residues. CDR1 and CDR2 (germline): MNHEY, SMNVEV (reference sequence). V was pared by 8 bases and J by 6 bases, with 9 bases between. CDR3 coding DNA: TGTGCCAGCTCCCGGGATGATACGCAGTATTTT. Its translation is CASSRDDTQYF.

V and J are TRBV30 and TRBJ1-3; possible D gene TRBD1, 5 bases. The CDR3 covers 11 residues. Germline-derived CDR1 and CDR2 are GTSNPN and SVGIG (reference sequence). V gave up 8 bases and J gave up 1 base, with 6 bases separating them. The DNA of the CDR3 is TGTGCCCGGGGGTCTGGAAACACCATATATTTT. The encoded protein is CARGSGNTIYF.

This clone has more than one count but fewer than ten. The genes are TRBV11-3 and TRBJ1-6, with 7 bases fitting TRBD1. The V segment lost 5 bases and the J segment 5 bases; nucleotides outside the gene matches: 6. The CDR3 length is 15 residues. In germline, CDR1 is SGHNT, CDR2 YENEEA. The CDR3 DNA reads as TGTGCCAGCAGCCAAGGGACAGCGAATAATTCACCCCTCCACTTT. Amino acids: CASSQGTANNSPLHF.

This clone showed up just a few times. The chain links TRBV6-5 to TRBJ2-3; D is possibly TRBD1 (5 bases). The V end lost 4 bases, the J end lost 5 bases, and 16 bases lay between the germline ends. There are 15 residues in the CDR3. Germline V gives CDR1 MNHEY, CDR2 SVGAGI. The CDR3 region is CASSWSQGARDTQYF. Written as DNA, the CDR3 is TGTGCCAGCAGTTGGAGTCAAGGGGCTAGAGATACGCAGTATTTT.

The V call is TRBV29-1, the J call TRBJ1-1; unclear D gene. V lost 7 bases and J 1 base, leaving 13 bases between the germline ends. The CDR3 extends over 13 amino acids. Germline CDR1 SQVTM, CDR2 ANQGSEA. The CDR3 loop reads CSAAPEGNTEAFF. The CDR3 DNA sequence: TGCAGCGCTGCCCCTGAGGGGAACACTGAAGCTTTCTTT.

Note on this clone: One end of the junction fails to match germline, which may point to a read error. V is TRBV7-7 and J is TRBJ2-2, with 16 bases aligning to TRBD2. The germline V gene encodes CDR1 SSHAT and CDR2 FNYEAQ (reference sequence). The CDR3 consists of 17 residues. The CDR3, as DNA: TGTGCTAGCAGCCAGGGACTAGCGGGAGGGACCAAAAGGGAGCTGTTTTTT. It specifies CASSQGLAGGTKRELFF.

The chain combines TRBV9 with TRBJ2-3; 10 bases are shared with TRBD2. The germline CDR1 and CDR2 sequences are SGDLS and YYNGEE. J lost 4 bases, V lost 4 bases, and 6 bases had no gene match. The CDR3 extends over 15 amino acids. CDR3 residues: CASSPSGGEADTQYF. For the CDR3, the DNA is TGTGCCAGCAGCCCCAGCGGGGGGGAGGCAGATACGCAGTATTTT.

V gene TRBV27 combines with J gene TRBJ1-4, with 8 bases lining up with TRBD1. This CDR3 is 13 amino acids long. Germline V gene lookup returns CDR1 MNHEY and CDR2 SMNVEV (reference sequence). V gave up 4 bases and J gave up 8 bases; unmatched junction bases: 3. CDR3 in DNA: TGTGCCAGCAGTTCCCGACAGGGGGAAAAACTGTTTTTT. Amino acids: CASSSRQGEKLFF.

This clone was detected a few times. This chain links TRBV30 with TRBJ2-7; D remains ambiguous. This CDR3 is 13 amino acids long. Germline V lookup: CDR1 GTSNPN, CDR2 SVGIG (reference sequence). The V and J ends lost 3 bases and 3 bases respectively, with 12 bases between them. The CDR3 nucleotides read TGTGCCTGGAGGTCCGAGAGGCGCTACGAGCAGTACTTC. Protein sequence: CAWRSERRYEQYF.

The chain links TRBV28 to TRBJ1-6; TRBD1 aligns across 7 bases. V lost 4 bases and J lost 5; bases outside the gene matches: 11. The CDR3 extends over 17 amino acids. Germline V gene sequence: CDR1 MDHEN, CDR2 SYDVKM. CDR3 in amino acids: CASSSPLSGQDNSPLHF. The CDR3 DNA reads TGTGCCAGCAGTTCCCCCCTTAGCGGACAGGATAATTCACCCCTCCACTTT.

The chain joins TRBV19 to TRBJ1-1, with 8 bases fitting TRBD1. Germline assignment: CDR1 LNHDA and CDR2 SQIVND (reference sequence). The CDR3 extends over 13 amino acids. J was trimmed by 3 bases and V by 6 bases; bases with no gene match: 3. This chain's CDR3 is CASRKDRDTEAFF. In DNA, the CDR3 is TGTGCCAGTAGAAAGGACAGGGACACTGAAGCTTTCTTT.

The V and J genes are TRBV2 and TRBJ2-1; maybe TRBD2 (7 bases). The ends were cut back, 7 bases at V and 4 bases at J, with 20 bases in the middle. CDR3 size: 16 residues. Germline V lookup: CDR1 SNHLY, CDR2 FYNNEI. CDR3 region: CASTWGGPGTYNEQFF. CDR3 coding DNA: TGTGCCAGCACCTGGGGGGGGCCGGGAACTTACAATGAGCAGTTCTTC. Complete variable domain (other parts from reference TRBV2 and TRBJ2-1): EPEVTQTPSHQVTQMGQEVILRCVPISNHLYFYWYRQILGQKVEFLVSFYNNEISEKSEIFDDQFSVERPDGSNFTLKIRSTKLEDSAMYFCASTWGGPGTYNEQFFGPGTRLTVL.

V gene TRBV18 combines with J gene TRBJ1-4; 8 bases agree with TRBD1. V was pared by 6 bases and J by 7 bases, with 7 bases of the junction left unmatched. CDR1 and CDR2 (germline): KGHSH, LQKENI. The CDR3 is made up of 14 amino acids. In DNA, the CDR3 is TGTGCCAGCTCCCCTGACAGGGGAGGTGAAAAACTGTTTTTT. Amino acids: CASSPDRGGEKLFF.

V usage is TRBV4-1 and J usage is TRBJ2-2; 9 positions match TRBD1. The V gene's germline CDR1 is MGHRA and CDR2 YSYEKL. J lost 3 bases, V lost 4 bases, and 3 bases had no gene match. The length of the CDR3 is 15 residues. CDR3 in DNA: TGCGCCAGCAGCCTCCGGACAGGGGACACCGGGGAGCTGTTTTTT. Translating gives CASSLRTGDTGELFF.

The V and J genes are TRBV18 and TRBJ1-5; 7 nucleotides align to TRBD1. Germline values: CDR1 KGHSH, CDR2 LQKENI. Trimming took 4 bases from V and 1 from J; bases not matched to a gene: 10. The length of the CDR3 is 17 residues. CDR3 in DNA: TGTGCCAGCTCACGGGGGCCCGACAGGGTAAGCAATCAGCCCCAGCATTTT. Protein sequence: CASSRGPDRVSNQPQHF. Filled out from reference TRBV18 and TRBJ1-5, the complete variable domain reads NAGVMQNPRHLVRRRGQEARLRCSPMKGHSHVYWYRQLPEEGLKFMVYLQKENIIDESGMPKERFSAEFPKEGPSILRIQQVVRGDSAAYFCASSRGPDRVSNQPQHFGDGTRLSIL.

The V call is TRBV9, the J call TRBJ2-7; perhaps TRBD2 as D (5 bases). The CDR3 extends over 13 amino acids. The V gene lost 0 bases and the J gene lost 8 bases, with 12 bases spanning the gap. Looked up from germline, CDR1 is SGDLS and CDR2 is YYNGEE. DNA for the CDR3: TGTGCCAGCAGCGTAGAACGGGGTGGCAAGCAGTACTTC. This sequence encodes CASSVERGGKQYF.

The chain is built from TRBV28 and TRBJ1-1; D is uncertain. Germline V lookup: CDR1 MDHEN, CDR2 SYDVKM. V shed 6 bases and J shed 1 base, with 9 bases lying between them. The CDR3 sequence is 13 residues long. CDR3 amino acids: CASRRLGNTEAFF. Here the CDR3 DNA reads TGTGCCAGCAGGAGGTTGGGGAACACTGAAGCTTTCTTT.

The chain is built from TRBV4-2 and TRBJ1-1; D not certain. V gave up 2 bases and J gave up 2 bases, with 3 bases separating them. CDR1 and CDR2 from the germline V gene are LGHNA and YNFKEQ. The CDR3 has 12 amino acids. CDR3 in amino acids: CASSQQNTEAFF. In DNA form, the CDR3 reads TGTGCCAGCAGCCAACAAAACACTGAAGCTTTCTTT.

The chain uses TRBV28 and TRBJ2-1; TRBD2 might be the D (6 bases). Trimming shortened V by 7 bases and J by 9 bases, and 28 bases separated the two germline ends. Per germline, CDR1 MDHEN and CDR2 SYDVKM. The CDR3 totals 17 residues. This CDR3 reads CASTLTLVGRSYAEQFF. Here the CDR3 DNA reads TGTGCCAGCACCTTAACGTTGGTGGGGAGGAGTTACGCTGAGCAGTTCTTC. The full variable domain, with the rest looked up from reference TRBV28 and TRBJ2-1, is DVKVTQSSRYLVKRTGEKVFLECVQDMDHENMFWYRQDPGLGLRLIYFSYDVKMKEKGDIPEGYSVSREKKERFSLILESASTNQTSMYLCASTLTLVGRSYAEQFFGPGTRLTVL.

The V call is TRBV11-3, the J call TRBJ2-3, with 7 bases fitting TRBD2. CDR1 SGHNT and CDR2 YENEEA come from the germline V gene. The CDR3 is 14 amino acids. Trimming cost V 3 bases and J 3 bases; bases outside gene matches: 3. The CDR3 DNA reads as TGTGCCAGCAGCTTTGGGCGGGGGACAGATACGCAGTATTTT. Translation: CASSFGRGTDTQYF. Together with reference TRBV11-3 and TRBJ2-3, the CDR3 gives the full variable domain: EAGVVQSPRYKIIEKKQPVAFWCNPISGHNTLYWYLQNLGQGPELLIRYENEEAVDDSQLPKDRFSAERLKGVDSTLKIQPAELGDSAVYLCASSFGRGTDTQYFGPGTRLTVL.

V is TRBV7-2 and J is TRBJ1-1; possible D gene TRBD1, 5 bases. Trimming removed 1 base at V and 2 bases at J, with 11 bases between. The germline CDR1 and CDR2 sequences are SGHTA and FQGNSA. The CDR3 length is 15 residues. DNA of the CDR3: TGTGCCAGCAGCTTAGGGGGTGGGGCCAACACTGAAGCTTTCTTT. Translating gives CASSLGGGANTEAFF.

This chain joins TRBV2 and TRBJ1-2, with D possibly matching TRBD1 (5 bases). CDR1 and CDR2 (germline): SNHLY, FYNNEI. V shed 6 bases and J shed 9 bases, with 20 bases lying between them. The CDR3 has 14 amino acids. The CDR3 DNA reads TGTGCCAGCAGCCCCGGGCCCTGGGGGGATCGCTACACCTTC. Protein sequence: CASSPGPWGDRYTF.

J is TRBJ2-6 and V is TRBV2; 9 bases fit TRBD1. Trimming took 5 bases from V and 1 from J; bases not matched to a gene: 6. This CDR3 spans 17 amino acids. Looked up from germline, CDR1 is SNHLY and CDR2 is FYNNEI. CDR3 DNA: TGTGCCAGCAGTCTGGAGGACAGGGGTTCTGGGGCCAACGTCCTGACTTTC. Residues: CASSLEDRGSGANVLTF.

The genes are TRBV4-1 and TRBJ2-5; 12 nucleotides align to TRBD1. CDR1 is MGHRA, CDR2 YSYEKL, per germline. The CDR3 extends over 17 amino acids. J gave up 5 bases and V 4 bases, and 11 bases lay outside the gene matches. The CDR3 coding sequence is TGCGCCAGCAGCCCCGGGACAGGGGGCTTCCTTGGGGAGACCCAGTACTTC. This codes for CASSPGTGGFLGETQYF.

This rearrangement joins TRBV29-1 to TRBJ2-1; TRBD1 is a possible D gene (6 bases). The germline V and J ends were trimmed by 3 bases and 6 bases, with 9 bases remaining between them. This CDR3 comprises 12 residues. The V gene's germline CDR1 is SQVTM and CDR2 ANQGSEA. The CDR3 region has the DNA TGCAGCGTTGATAACAGGGTCAATGAGCAGTTCTTC. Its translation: CSVDNRVNEQFF.

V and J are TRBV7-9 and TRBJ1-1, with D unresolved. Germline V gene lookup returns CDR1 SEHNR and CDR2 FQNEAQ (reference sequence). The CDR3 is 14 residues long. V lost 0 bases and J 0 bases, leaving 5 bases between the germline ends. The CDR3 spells CASSLAPVNTEAFF. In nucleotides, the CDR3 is TGTGCCAGCAGCTTAGCCCCAGTGAACACTGAAGCTTTCTTT.

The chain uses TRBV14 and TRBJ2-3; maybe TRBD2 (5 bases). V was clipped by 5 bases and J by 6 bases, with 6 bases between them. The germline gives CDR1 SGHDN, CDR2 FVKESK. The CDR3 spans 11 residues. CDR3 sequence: CASSLADTQYF. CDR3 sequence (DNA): TGTGCCAGCAGCTTAGCGGATACGCAGTATTTT.